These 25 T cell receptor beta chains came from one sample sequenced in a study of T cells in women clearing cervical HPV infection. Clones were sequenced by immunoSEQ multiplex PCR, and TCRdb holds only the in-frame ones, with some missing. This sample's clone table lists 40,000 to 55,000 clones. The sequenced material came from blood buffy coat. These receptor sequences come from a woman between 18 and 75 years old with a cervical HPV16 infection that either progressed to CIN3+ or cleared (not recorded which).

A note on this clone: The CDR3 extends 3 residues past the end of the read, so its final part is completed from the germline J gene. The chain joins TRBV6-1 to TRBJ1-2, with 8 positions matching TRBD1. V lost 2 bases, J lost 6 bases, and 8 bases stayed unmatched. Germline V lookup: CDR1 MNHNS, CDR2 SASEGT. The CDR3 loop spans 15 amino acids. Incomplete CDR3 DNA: TGTGCCAGCAGTGAATCAGGGGGCGCAGGGAATGGC. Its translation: CASSESGGAGNG. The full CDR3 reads CASSESGGAGNGYTF.

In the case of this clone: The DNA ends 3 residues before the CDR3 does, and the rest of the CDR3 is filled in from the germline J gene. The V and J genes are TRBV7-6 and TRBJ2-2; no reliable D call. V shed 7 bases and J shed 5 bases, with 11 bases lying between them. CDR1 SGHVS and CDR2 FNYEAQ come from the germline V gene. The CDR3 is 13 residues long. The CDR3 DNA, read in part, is TGTGCCAGCAAGCGTCCCGGGACCGGGGAG. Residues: CASKRPGTGE. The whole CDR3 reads CASKRPGTGELFF.

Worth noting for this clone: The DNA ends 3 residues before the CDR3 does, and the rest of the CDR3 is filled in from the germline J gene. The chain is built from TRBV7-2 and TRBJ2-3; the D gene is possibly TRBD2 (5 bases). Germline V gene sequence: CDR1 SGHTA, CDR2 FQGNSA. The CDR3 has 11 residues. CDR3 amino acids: CASSSGGTQYF. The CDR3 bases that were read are TGTGCCAGCAGCTCCGGCGGGACG.

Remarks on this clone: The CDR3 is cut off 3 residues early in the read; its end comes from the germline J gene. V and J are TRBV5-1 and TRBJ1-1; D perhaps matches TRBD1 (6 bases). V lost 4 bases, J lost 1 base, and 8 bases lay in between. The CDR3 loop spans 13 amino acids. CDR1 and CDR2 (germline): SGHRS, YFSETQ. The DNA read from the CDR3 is TGCGCCAGCAGCCTGACAGGGAACACTGAA. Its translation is CASSLTGNTE. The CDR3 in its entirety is CASSLTGNTEAFF. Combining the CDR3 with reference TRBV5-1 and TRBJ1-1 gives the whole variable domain KAGVTQTPRYLIKTRGQQVTLSCSPISGHRSVSWYQQTPGQGLQFLFEYFSETQRNKGNFPGRFSGRQFSNSRSEMNVSTLELGDSALYLCASSLTGNTEAFFGQGTRLTVV.

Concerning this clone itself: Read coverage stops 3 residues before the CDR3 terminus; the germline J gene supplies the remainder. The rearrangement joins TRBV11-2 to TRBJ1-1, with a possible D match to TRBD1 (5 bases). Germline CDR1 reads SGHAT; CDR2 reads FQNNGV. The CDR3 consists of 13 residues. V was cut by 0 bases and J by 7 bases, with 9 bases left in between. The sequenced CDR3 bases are TGTGCCAGCAGCTTAGACAGGGTCGGTGAA. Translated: CASSLDRVGE. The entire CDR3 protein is CASSLDRVGEAFF. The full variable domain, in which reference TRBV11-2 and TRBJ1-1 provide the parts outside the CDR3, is EAGVAQSPRYKIIEKRQSVAFWCNPISGHATLYWYQQILGQGPKLLIQFQNNGVVDDSQLPKDRFSAERLKGVDSTLKIQPAKLEDSAVYLCASSLDRVGEAFFGQGTRLTVV.

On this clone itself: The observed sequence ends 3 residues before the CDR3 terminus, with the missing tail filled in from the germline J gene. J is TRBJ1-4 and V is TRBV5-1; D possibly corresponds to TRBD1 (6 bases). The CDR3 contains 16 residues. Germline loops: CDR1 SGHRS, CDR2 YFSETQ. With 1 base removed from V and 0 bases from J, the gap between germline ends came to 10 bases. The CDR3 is CASSLRQAATNEKLFF. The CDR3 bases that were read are TGCGCCAGCAGCTTGCGACAGGCAGCAACTAATGAAAAA.

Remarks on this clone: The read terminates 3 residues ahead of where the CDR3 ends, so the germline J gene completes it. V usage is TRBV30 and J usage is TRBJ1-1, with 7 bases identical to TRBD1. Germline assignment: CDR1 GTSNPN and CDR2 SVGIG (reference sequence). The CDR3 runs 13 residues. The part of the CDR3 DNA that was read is TGTGCCTGGAATTTCGACAGGGCGGAGGAA. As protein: CAWNFDRAEE. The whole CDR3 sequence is CAWNFDRAEEAFF. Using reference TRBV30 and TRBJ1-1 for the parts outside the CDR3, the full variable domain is SQTIHQWPATLVQPVGSPLSLECTVEGTSNPNLYWYRQAAGRGLQLLFYSVGIGQISSEVPQNLSASRPQDRQFILSSKKLLLSDSGFYLCAWNFDRAEEAFFGQGTRLTVV.

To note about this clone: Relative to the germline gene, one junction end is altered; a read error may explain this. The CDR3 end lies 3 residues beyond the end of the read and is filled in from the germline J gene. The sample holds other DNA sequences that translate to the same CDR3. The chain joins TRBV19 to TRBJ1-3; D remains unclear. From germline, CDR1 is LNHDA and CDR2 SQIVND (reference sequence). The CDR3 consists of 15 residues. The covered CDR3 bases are TGTGCCAGTACGCGTAGCGGGTTCTCTGGAAACACG. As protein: CASTRSGFSGNT. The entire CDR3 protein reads CASTRSGFSGNTIYF. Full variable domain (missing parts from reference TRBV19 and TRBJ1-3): DGGITQSPKYLFRKEGQNVTLSCEQNLNHDAMYWYRQDPGQGLRLIYYSQIVNDFQKGDIAEGYSVSREKKESFPLTVTSAQKNPTAFYLCASTRSGFSGNTIYFGEGSWLTVV.

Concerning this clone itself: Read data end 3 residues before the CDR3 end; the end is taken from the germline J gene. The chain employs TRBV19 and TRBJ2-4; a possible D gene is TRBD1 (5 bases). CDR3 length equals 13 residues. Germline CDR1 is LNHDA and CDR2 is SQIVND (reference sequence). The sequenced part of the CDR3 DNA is TGTGCCAGTAGTATCGTGTTGTCTAGGGGT. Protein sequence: CASSIVLSRG. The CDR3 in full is CASSIVLSRGQYF.

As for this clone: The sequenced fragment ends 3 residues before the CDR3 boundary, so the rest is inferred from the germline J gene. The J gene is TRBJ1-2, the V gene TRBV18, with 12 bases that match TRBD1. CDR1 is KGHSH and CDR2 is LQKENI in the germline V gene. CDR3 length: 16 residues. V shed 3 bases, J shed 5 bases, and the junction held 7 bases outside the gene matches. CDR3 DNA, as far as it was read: TGTGCCAGCTCACCTGCGCGGGACAGGGGGCTTTATGGC. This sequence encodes CASSPARDRGLYG. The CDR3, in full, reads CASSPARDRGLYGYTF. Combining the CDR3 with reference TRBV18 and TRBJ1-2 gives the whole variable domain NAGVMQNPRHLVRRRGQEARLRCSPMKGHSHVYWYRQLPEEGLKFMVYLQKENIIDESGMPKERFSAEFPKEGPSILRIQQVVRGDSAAYFCASSPARDRGLYGYTFGSGTRLTVV.

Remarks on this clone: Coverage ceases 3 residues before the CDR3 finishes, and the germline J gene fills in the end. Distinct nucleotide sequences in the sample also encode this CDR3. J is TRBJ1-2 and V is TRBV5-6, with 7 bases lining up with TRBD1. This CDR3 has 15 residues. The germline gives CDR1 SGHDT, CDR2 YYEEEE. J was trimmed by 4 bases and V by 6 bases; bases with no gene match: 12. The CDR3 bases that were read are TGTGCCAGCACTGATACAGGGGAGAGAATCTATGGC. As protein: CASTDTGERIYG. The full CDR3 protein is CASTDTGERIYGYTF.

CDR3 sequence: CSASRPRTGAPSYNSPLHF. CDR3 DNA (partial): TGCAGTGCTAGTAGACCCCGGACAGGGGCACCCTCCTATAATTCACCC. The chain joins TRBV20-1 to TRBJ1-6; TRBD1 aligns across 9 bases. The CDR3 extends 3 residues past the end of the read, so its final part is completed from the germline J gene. Germline V gives CDR1 DFQATT, CDR2 SNEGSKA (reference sequence). After removal of 3 bases from V and 0 bases from J, the junction contained 12 bases not matched to a gene. The CDR3 extends over 19 amino acids.

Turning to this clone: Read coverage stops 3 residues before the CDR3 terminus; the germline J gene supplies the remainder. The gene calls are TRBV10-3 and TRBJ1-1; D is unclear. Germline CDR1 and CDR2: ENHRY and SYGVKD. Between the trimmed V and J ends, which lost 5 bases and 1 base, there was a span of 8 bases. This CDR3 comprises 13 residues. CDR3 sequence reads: CAISQNGNTEAFF. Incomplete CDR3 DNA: TGTGCCATCAGTCAAAACGGGAACACTGAA.

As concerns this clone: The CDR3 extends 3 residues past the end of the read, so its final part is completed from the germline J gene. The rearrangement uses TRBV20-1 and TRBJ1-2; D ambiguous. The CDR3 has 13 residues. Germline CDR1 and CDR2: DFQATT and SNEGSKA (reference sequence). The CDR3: CSARDMRGWGYTF. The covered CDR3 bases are TGCAGTGCTAGAGATATGCGAGGGTGGGGC.

CDR3 DNA (partial): TGTGCCAGTAAACCGGGACAGGTCAATCAGCCC. The encoded protein is CASKPGQVNQP. The full CDR3 is CASKPGQVNQPQHF. The chain combines TRBV19 with TRBJ1-5; TRBD1 aligns across 8 bases. The DNA ends 3 residues before the CDR3 does, and the rest of the CDR3 is filled in from the germline J gene. J lost 3 bases, V lost 7 bases, and 5 bases had no gene match. From germline, CDR1 is LNHDA and CDR2 SQIVND (reference sequence). This CDR3 spans 14 amino acids.

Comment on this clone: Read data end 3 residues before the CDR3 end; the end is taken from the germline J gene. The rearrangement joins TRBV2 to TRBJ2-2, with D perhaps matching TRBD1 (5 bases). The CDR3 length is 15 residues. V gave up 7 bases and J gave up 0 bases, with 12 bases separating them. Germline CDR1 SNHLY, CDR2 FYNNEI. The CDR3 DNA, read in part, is TGTGCCAGCAACAGACAGCTAGCGAACACCGGGGAG. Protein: CASNRQLANTGE. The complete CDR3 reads CASNRQLANTGELFF.

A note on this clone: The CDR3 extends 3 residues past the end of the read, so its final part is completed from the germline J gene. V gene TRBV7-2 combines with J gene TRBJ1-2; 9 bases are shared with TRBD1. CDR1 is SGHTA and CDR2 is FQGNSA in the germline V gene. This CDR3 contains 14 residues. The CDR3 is CASSPPGTGNSYTF. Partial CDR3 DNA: TGTGCCAGCAGCCCACCTGGGACAGGGAACAGC. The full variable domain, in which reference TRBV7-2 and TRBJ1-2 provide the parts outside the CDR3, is GAGVSQSPSNKVTEKGKDVELRCDPISGHTALYWYRQSLGQGLEFLIYFQGNSAPDKSGLPSDRFSAERTGGSVSTLTIQRTQQEDSAVYLCASSPPGTGNSYTFGSGTRLTVV.

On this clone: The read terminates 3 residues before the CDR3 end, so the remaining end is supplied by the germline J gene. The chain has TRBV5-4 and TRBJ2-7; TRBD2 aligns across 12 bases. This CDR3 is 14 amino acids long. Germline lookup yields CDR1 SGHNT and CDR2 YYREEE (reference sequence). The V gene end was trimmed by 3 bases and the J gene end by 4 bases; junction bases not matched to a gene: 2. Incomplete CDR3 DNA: TGTGCCAGCAGCTCGACTAGCGGGGGATACGAG. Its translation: CASSSTSGGYE. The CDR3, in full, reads CASSSTSGGYEQYF.

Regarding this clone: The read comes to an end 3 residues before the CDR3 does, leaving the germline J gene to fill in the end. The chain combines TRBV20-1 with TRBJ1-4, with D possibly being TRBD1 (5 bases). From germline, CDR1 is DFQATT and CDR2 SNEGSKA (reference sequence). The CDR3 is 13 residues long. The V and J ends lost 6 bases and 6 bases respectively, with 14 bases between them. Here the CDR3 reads CSAMGGGDEKLFF. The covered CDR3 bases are TGCAGTGCCATGGGCGGAGGGGATGAAAAA.

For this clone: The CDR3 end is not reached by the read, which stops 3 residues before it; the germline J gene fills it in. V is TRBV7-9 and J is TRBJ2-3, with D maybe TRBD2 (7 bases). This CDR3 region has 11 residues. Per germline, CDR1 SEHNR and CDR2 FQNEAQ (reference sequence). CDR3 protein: CSIEGEGTQYF. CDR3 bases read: TGTTCCATCGAGGGGGAGGGGACG. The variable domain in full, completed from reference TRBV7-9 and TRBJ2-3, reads DTGVSQNPRHKITKRGQNVTFRCDPISEHNRLYWYRQTLGQGPEFLTYFQNEAQLEKSRLLSDRFSAERPKGSFSTLEIQRTEQGDSAMYLCSIEGEGTQYFGPGTRLTVL.

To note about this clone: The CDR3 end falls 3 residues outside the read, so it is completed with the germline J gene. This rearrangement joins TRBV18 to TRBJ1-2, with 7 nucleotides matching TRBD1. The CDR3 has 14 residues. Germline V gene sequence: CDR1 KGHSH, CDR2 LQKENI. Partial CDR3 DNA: TGTGCCAGCTCACCTGGACAGGTCTCCTACGAC. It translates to CASSPGQVSYD. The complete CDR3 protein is CASSPGQVSYDYTF.

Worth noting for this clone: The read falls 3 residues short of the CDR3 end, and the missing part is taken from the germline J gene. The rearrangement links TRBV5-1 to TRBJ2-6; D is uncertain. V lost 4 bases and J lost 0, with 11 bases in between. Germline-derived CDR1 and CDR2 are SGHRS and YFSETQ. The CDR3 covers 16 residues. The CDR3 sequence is CASSIPTRSGANVLTF. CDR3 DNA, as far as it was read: TGCGCCAGCAGCATACCAACTCGCTCTGGGGCCAACGTC.

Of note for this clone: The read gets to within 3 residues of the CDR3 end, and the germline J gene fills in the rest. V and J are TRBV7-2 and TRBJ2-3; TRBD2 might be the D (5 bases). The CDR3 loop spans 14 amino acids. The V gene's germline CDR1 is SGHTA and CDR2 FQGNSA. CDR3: CASSLKEGNQPQYF. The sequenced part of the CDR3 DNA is TGTGCCAGCAGCTTAAAAGAGGGCAATCAGCCG.

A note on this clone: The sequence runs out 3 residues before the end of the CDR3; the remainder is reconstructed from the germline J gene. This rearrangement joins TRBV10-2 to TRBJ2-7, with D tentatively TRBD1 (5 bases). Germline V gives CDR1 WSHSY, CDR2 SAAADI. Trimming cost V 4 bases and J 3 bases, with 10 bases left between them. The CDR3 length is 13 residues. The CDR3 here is CASSVRGLYEQYF. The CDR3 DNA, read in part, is TGCGCCAGCAGTGTAAGGGGTCTCTACGAG.

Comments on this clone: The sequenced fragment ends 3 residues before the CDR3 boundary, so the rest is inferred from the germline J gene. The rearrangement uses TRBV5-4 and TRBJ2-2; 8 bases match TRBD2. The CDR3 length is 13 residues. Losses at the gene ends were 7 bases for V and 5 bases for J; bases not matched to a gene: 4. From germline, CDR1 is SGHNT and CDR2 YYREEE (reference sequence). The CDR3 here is CASAAGVTGELFF. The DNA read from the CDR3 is TGTGCCAGCGCAGCGGGGGTGACCGGGGAG.